The clone carrying this T cell receptor (beta chain) was counted a few times. This sample was taken from a study of T cells after yellow fever vaccination. 5'RACE template switching generated TCR cDNA, adding a universal primer site and UMIs. TCRdb re-called the 5' RACE reads with MiXCR, one entry per CDR3 protein. The table includes around 310,000 distinct CDR3 sequences, about 4% detected once. Per the germline V gene, CDR1 is SGDLS and CDR2 is YYNGEE. There are 15 residues in the CDR3. After removal of 0 bases from V and 5 bases from J, the junction contained 8 bases not matched to a gene. The source was PBMCs, collected 5 days after the yellow fever booster vaccination. The J gene is TRBJ2-7, the V gene TRBV9; 7 bases agree with TRBD1. The TCR sequence derives from a young man who received the YFV17D yellow fever vaccine. CDR3 amino acids: CASSVAPGGGHEQYF. As DNA, the CDR3 is TGTGCCAGCAGCGTAGCGCCAGGGGGTGGACACGAGCAGTACTTC.